The 6 T cell receptor beta chains given below trace back to one sample, sequenced in a study of OX40 agonist ivuxolimab in advanced cancers. Using immunoSEQ multiplex PCR, the repertoire was profiled, and TCRdb retains in-frame clones only, with some absent. Of 43,000 or so clones detected, about 88% appear once; the ten largest clones hold about 13%. The source was CD4+ or CD8+ T cells sorted from blood, collected in a trial of the OX40 agonist ivuxolimab. The origin of the receptors is an adult with an advanced solid tumor such as melanoma, head and neck, liver or kidney cancer.

The genes are TRBV15 and TRBJ1-4, with a tentative D call TRBD1 (6 bases). Trimming cost V 0 bases and J 8 bases, with 7 bases left between them. Germline loops: CDR1 LNHNV, CDR2 YYDKDF (reference sequence). The CDR3 is 13 amino acids. CDR3 protein: CATSRDQGEKLFF. The CDR3 region has the DNA TGTGCCACCAGCAGAGATCAGGGGGAAAAACTGTTTTTT.

V and J are TRBV27 and TRBJ1-2; D ambiguous. The CDR3 length is 13 residues. Germline V gives CDR1 MNHEY, CDR2 SMNVEV (reference sequence). Trimming removed 3 bases at V and 10 bases at J, with 15 bases between. The CDR3, as DNA: TGTGCCAGCAGTTTGGCCGGCGGGTCAATCTACACCTTC. This translates into CASSLAGGSIYTF.

In this sample, this clone turned up a few times. The genes are TRBV5-6 and TRBJ1-3, with 8 bases that match TRBD1. Trimming at V came to 4 bases and at J to 1 base, leaving 1 base not matched to a gene. Germline V gene data show CDR1 as SGHDT and CDR2 as YYEEEE. This CDR3 is built from 14 residues. The CDR3 here is CASSRTGSGNTIYF. Here the CDR3 DNA reads TGTGCCAGCAGCCGGACAGGGTCTGGAAACACCATATATTTT.

This rearrangement joins TRBV7-3 to TRBJ2-6; D remains ambiguous. Deletions cut 5 bases from V and 2 bases from J, with 10 bases between. The CDR3 is 15 amino acids. Germline values: CDR1 SGHTA, CDR2 FQGTGA. CDR3 protein: CASSLEGTGANVLTF. For the CDR3, the DNA is TGTGCCAGCAGCCTAGAAGGGACTGGGGCCAACGTCCTGACTTTC.

V and J are TRBV27 and TRBJ1-1; no definite D call. The CDR3 spans 13 residues. Germline CDR1 and CDR2: MNHEY and SMNVEV (reference sequence). V was clipped by 3 bases and J by 2 bases, with 7 bases between them. CDR3 region: CASSFWENTEAFF. CDR3 bases: TGTGCCAGCAGTTTTTGGGAAAACACTGAAGCTTTCTTT.

The chain combines TRBV12-5 with TRBJ1-6; no reliable D call. Germline CDR1 and CDR2: LGHNT and FRNRAP. V was pared by 10 bases and J by 7 bases, with 2 bases between. This CDR3 is 9 amino acids long. CDR3 coding DNA: TGTGCTACAAATTCACCCCTCCACTTT. It codes for CATNSPLHF.